One sample yielded the 23 T cell receptor beta chains listed below, sequenced in a study of T cell repertoires in cytomegalovirus infection. For these TCRs, the target antigens are not known. TCRdb passed the reads through MiXCR, listing each CDR3 protein once. Of fewer than 1,000,000 distinct CDR3 sequences listed, 25% to 40% were seen once; the top ten hold roughly 12%. This material consisted of cultured CD8+ T cells from PBMCs, taken from culture after CMV antigen stimulation. The receptors shown here come from a human donor in good health (CMV status not recorded). Some clones in this sample may be carry-over from other donors' samples.

CDR3: CAISTVNYGYTF. CDR3 DNA sequence: TGTGCCATTTCAACAGTTAACTATGGCTACACCTTC. V and J are TRBV12-3 or TRBV12-4 and TRBJ1-2; D not resolved. This CDR3 has 12 amino acids. V dropped 10 bases and J dropped 1 base, with 10 bases sitting between them.

The genes are TRBV12-3 or TRBV12-4 and TRBJ1-1; 9 bases are shared with TRBD1. The junction had 5 bases not matched to a gene; V was cut back by 7 bases and J by 5 bases. This CDR3 is 13 amino acids long. The CDR3 loop is CASILGTGTEAFF. In nucleotides, the CDR3 is TGTGCCAGCATCCTTGGGACAGGGACTGAAGCTTTCTTT.

On this clonotype: One end of the junction varies from germline; a read error may be responsible. The rearrangement uses TRBV7-7 and TRBJ2-5, with D perhaps TRBD2 (5 bases). The germline CDR1 and CDR2 sequences are SSHAT and FNYEAQ (reference sequence). This CDR3 contains 13 residues. CDR3 amino acids: CASSRTRVETQYF. CDR3 sequence (DNA): TGTGCTAGCAGCCGAACTAGGGTAGAGACCCAGTACTTC.

This clonotype has just one count. This chain uses TRBV5-6 with TRBJ2-4; no definite D call. V lost 1 base, J lost 0 bases, and 11 bases lay in between. CDR1 and CDR2 (germline): SGHDT, YYEEEE. CDR3 length: 16 residues. CDR3 DNA sequence: TGTGCCAGCAGCTTGACGGCAACCTTAGCCAAAAACATTCAGTACTTC. Its translation is CASSLTATLAKNIQYF. Looking up the rest from reference TRBV5-6 and TRBJ2-4 gives the full variable domain: DAGVTQSPTHLIKTRGQQVTLRCSPKSGHDTVSWYQQALGQGPQFIFQYYEEEERQRGNFPDRFSGHQFPNYSSELNVNALLLGDSALYLCASSLTATLAKNIQYFGAGTRLSVL.

J is TRBJ2-7 and V is TRBV29-1; TRBD1 matches 11 bases. This CDR3 has 13 amino acids. Trimming removed 6 bases from V and 4 bases from J; junction bases left unmatched: 5. The germline gives CDR1 SQVTM, CDR2 ANQGSEA. CDR3 nucleotides: TGCAGCGTGGAGGACAGGGGGCGATACGAGCAGTACTTC. Encoded protein: CSVEDRGRYEQYF.

The CDR3, as DNA: TGTGCCAGCAGCCCCGAGGCGTCCCGATCCTACGAGCAGTACTTC. It encodes CASSPEASRSYEQYF. V gene TRBV7-9 combines with J gene TRBJ2-7; no clear D gene. This CDR3 has 15 amino acids. The germline V gene has CDR1 SEHNR and CDR2 FQNEAQ (reference sequence). Trimming removed 5 bases from V and 1 base from J, with 15 bases in between.

This clonotype was seen many times. This rearrangement joins TRBV7-2 to TRBJ2-3, with a possible D match to TRBD1 (5 bases). Germline V lookup: CDR1 SGHTA, CDR2 FQGNSA. The CDR3 runs 15 residues. V lost 0 bases and J lost 5, with 12 bases in between. The CDR3 DNA reads TGTGCCAGCAGCTTAGCAGGGGCGCCCAGAGATACGCAGTATTTT. Translating it yields CASSLAGAPRDTQYF. Combining the CDR3 with reference TRBV7-2 and TRBJ2-3 gives the whole variable domain GAGVSQSPSNKVTEKGKDVELRCDPISGHTALYWYRQSLGQGLEFLIYFQGNSAPDKSGLPSDRFSAERTGGSVSTLTIQRTQQEDSAVYLCASSLAGAPRDTQYFGPGTRLTVL.

V gene TRBV10-2 combines with J gene TRBJ2-1; 7 bases line up with TRBD2. This CDR3 contains 15 residues. Germline assignment: CDR1 WSHSY and CDR2 SAAADI. Unmatched junction bases numbered 6, after V lost 3 bases and J lost 4 bases. The CDR3: CASSDGGGVYNEQFF. The DNA of the CDR3 is TGCGCCAGCAGTGATGGGGGGGGGGTTTACAATGAGCAGTTCTTC.

This chain connects TRBV5-6 to TRBJ1-5; the D is unclear. V lost 1 base and J 4 bases, leaving 12 bases between the germline ends. CDR3 length: 15 amino acids. CDR1 is SGHDT and CDR2 is YYEEEE in the germline V gene. The CDR3 reads CASSLWYVPNQPQHF. The CDR3 nucleotides read TGTGCCAGCAGCTTGTGGTACGTCCCTAATCAGCCCCAGCATTTT. The full variable domain, rest sourced from reference TRBV5-6 and TRBJ1-5, is DAGVTQSPTHLIKTRGQQVTLRCSPKSGHDTVSWYQQALGQGPQFIFQYYEEEERQRGNFPDRFSGHQFPNYSSELNVNALLLGDSALYLCASSLWYVPNQPQHFGDGTRLSIL.

The chain combines TRBV7-6 with TRBJ2-2; a weak D match, TRBD1 (5 bases). CDR1 SGHVS and CDR2 FNYEAQ come from the germline V gene. CDR3 length equals 18 residues. V dropped 4 bases and J dropped 5 bases, with 23 bases sitting between them. Written as DNA, the CDR3 is TGTGCCAGCAGCTCATATCAAGGGTTGGGGCTAGAAACCGGGGAGCTGTTTTTT. As protein: CASSSYQGLGLETGELFF.

This clonotype appeared a few times. Relative to the germline gene, one junction end is altered; a read error may explain this. Written as DNA, the CDR3 is TGTGCCAGCAGCTTAAACCCAGGGTGGGGGACAGTCTCCTTC. Amino acid sequence: CASSLNPGWGTVSF. This chain connects TRBV5-5 to TRBJ1-2; 7 positions agree with TRBD1. The germline CDR1 and CDR2 sequences are SGHKS and YYEKEE (reference sequence). The CDR3 is 14 amino acids.

The table lists this clonotype with many counts. The V gene is TRBV6-5, the J gene TRBJ2-1, with 9 bases that match TRBD1. There are 15 residues in the CDR3. Germline V gives CDR1 MNHEY, CDR2 SVGAGI. J lost 6 bases, V lost 4 bases, and 7 bases had no gene match. In DNA form, the CDR3 reads TGTGCCAGCAGTTTCCGGGACAGGGTGGGCAATGAGCAGTTCTTC. Translated: CASSFRDRVGNEQFF.

This clonotype was seen repeatedly, ten times or more. The V call is TRBV12-3 or TRBV12-4, the J call TRBJ1-5; TRBD1 aligns across 7 bases. V dropped 7 bases and J dropped 1; count of bases not matched to a gene: 7. The CDR3 runs 15 residues. The CDR3 reads CASTETGTSNQPQHF. CDR3 bases: TGTGCCAGCACCGAGACAGGGACCAGCAATCAGCCCCAGCATTTT.

The chain is built from TRBV4-1 and TRBJ2-1, with D perhaps assigned TRBD1 or TRBD2 (5 bases each). CDR3 length: 14 amino acids. Germline V CDR1 and CDR2: MGHRA, YSYEKL. V was clipped by 7 bases and J by 7 bases, with 17 bases between them. The CDR3 bases are TGCGCCAGCACCAAGGTATGGGGGAGTAATGAGCAGTTCTTC. Translation gives CASTKVWGSNEQFF.

This clonotype was seen only a few times. The V call is TRBV7-9, the J call TRBJ2-2; 7 bases are shared with TRBD1. CDR3 length equals 21 residues. CDR1 is SEHNR and CDR2 is FQNEAQ in the germline V gene (reference sequence). The V and J ends lost 2 bases and 4 bases, in that order; junction bases with no gene match: 22. CDR3 amino acids: CASSLNPSETGSPWGTGELFF. The CDR3 coding sequence is TGTGCCAGCAGCTTAAACCCCTCCGAGACAGGGAGTCCCTGGGGCACCGGGGAGCTGTTTTTT.

This clonotype was counted only a few times. CDR3 nucleotides: TGTGCCAGCAGCGCTGACGTAAGCAATCAGCCCCAGCATTTT. This encodes CASSADVSNQPQHF. The V call is TRBV7-8, the J call TRBJ1-5, with unresolved D. The germline gives CDR1 SGHVS, CDR2 FQNEAQ. V dropped 5 bases and J dropped 1 base, with 9 bases sitting between them. The CDR3 runs to 14 residues. The full variable domain, completed using reference TRBV7-8 and TRBJ1-5, is GAGVSQSPRYKVAKRGQDVALRCDPISGHVSLFWYQQALGQGPEFLTYFQNEAQLDKSGLPSDRFFAERPEGSVSTLKIQRTQQEDSAVYLCASSADVSNQPQHFGDGTRLSIL.

This rearrangement joins TRBV28 to TRBJ2-7, with D perhaps matching TRBD1 (6 bases). This CDR3 contains 14 residues. CDR1 and CDR2 (germline): MDHEN, SYDVKM. V dropped 3 bases and J dropped 4 bases, with 13 bases sitting between them. The CDR3 sequence is CASSFSGQHYEQYV. CDR3 sequence (DNA): TGTGCCAGCAGTTTTTCCGGACAGCATTACGAGCAGTACGTC.

This chain connects TRBV27 to TRBJ1-3; TRBD1 aligns across 8 bases. This CDR3 region has 16 residues. V was pared by 4 bases and J by 1 base, with 6 bases of the junction left unmatched. Germline CDR1 reads MNHEY; CDR2 reads SMNVEV (reference sequence). As DNA, the CDR3 is TGTGCCAGCAGTTCGGGGACAGGAATTTCTGGAAACACCATATATTTT. Protein: CASSSGTGISGNTIYF.

V gene TRBV19 combines with J gene TRBJ2-3, with 9 positions matching TRBD1. CDR3 size: 16 residues. Germline V gives CDR1 LNHDA, CDR2 SQIVND (reference sequence). V shed 7 bases, J shed 6 bases, and the junction held 14 bases outside the gene matches. Here the CDR3 DNA reads TGTGCCAGTATTAACCTCCGGGACAGGGATCCTGATACGCAGTATTTT. It codes for CASINLRDRDPDTQYF.

The CDR3 here is CASSDEGNSPLHF. CDR3 in DNA: TGTGCCAGCAGTGACGAGGGTAATTCACCCCTCCACTTT. This chain links TRBV2 with TRBJ1-6; D unresolved. Per the germline V gene, CDR1 is SNHLY and CDR2 is FYNNEI. Trimming took off 3 bases at V and 6 bases at J, with 6 bases between the two ends. CDR3 length: 13 amino acids. Combining the CDR3 with reference TRBV2 and TRBJ1-6 gives the whole variable domain EPEVTQTPSHQVTQMGQEVILRCVPISNHLYFYWYRQILGQKVEFLVSFYNNEISEKSEIFDDQFSVERPDGSNFTLKIRSTKLEDSAMYFCASSDEGNSPLHFGNGTRLTVT.

This rearrangement joins TRBV2 to TRBJ2-1; no firm D call. V gave up 1 base and J gave up 0 bases, with 7 bases separating them. Germline V gives CDR1 SNHLY, CDR2 FYNNEI. The CDR3 has 15 amino acids. For the CDR3, the DNA is TGTGCCAGCAGTGAAGGGTTCGTCTCCTACAATGAGCAGTTCTTC. Translating gives CASSEGFVSYNEQFF.

In its sample, this clonotype was seen a few times. This sequence joins TRBV5-4 and TRBJ1-2, with 8 bases fitting TRBD1. J was trimmed by 0 bases and V by 0 bases; bases with no gene match: 4. In germline, CDR1 is SGHNT, CDR2 YYREEE (reference sequence). This CDR3 has 16 residues. DNA of the CDR3: TGTGCCAGCAGCTTGGAGCAGGGGGCTACTAACTATGGCTACACCTTC. It is translated as CASSLEQGATNYGYTF.

About this clonotype: It may be a read error: a sequence one base away is much more abundant. The rearrangement links TRBV7-2 to TRBJ1-3; D call uncertain. Germline V gene lookup returns CDR1 SGHTA and CDR2 FQGNSA. The CDR3 is made up of 15 amino acids. As DNA, the CDR3 is TGTGCCAACAGCTTAGAAGTCAGATTAGGAAACACCATATATTTT. Residues: CANSLEVRLGNTIYF. The full variable domain, in which reference TRBV7-2 and TRBJ1-3 provide the parts outside the CDR3, is GAGVSQSPSNKVTEKGKDVELRCDPISGHTALYWYRQSLGQGLEFLIYFQGNSAPDKSGLPSDRFSAERTGGSVSTLTIQRTQQEDSAVYLCANSLEVRLGNTIYFGEGSWLTVV.